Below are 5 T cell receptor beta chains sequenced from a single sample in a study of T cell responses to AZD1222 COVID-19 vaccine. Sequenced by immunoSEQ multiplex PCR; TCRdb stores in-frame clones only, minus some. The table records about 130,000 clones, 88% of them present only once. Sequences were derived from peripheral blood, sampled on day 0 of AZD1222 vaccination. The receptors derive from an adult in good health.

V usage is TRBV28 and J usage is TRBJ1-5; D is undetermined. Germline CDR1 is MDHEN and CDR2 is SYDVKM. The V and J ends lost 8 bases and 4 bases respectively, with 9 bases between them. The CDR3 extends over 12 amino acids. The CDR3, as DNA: TGTGCCAGCTTTTCCCGGAATCAGCCCCAGCATTTT. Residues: CASFSRNQPQHF.

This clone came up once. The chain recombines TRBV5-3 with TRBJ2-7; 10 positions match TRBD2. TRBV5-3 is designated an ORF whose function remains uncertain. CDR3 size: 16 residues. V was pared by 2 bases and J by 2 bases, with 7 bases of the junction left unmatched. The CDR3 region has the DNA TGTGCCAGAAGCTTAGGTACTAGCGGGAAGACCTACGAGCAGTACTTC. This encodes CARSLGTSGKTYEQYF.

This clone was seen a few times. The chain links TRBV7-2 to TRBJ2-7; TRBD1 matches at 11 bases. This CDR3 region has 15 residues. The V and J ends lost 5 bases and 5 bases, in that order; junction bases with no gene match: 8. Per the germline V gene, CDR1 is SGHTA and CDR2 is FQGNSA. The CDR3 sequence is CASSPGRTGGDEQYF. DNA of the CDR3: TGTGCCAGCAGCCCAGGGCGGACAGGGGGCGACGAGCAGTACTTC. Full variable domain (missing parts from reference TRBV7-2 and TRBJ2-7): GAGVSQSPSNKVTEKGKDVELRCDPISGHTALYWYRQSLGQGLEFLIYFQGNSAPDKSGLPSDRFSAERTGGSVSTLTIQRTQQEDSAVYLCASSPGRTGGDEQYFGPGTRLTVT.

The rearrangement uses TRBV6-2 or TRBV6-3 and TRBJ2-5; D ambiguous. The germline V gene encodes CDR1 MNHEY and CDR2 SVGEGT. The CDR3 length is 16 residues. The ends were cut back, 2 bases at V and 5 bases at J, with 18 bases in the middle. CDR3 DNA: TGTGCCAGCAGTTACGGGCTAGGGATAGAGGCTGAGACCCAGTACTTC. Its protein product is CASSYGLGIEAETQYF.

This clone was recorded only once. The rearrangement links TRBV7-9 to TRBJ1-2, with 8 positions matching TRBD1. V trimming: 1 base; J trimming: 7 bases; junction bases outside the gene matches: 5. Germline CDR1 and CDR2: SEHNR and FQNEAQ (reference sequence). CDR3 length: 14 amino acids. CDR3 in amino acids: CASSLGQGIGGYTF. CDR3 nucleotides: TGTGCCAGCAGCTTAGGACAGGGGATAGGTGGCTACACCTTC. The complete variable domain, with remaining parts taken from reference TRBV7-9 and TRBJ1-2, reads DTGVSQNPRHKITKRGQNVTFRCDPISEHNRLYWYRQTLGQGPEFLTYFQNEAQLEKSRLLSDRFSAERPKGSFSTLEIQRTEQGDSAMYLCASSLGQGIGGYTFGSGTRLTVV.